Listed below are T cell receptor beta chains from one sample, sequenced in a study of OX40 agonist ivuxolimab in advanced cancers. Sequencing used immunoSEQ multiplex PCR; TCRdb keeps in-frame clones, though not all of them. This table holds about 28,000 clones, almost 85% found once. The sample here was CD4+ or CD8+ T cells sorted from blood, taken in a trial of the OX40 agonist ivuxolimab. The receptor source for this set is an adult with an advanced solid tumor such as melanoma, head and neck, liver or kidney cancer. The CDR3 runs from the conserved cysteine through the conserved F or W. The D gene is left open where the match is weak. Part of the rows lack a size; the others show once, few, many or a class for expanded clones.

TRBJ2-3 | TRBD2 | TRBV10-3 | NA | TGTGCCATCAGGACTAGCGGGAGGGGAGATACGCAGTATTTT | CAIRTSGRGDTQYF
TRBJ1-1 | NA | TRBV27 | few | TGTGCCAGCAGTTTAAGACAGGTGGGGATCTTGAACACTGAAGCTTTCTTT | CASSLRQVGILNTEAFF
TRBJ1-1 | TRBD1 | TRBV6-5 | NA | TGTGCCAGCAGTCCATGGGACAGGGCGAACACTGAAGCTTTCTTT | CASSPWDRANTEAFF
TRBJ2-7 | TRBD1 | TRBV29-1 | NA | TGCAGCGCCCAGGGACAGCTGTCCTACGAGCAGTACTTC | CSAQGQLSYEQYF
TRBJ2-3 | TRBD2 | TRBV18 | NA | TGTGCCAGCTCACCACCGGCTAGCGGGAAAAATACGCAGTATTTT | CASSPPASGKNTQYF
TRBJ2-5 | NA | TRBV9 | NA | TGTGCCAGCAGCGTAGGGGCGGGGACGCAAGAGACCCAGTACTTC | CASSVGAGTQETQYF
TRBJ1-4 | TRBD1 | TRBV5-8 | NA | TGTGCCAGCAGCCTGGGACAGGGGGCCGGTAATGAAAAACTGTTTTTT | CASSLGQGAGNEKLFF
TRBJ1-6 | NA | TRBV7-6 | NA | TGTGCCAGCAGCTTAGAAATCGGCAGTTATAATTCACCCCTCCACTTT | CASSLEIGSYNSPLHF
TRBJ2-4 | NA | TRBV5-6 | NA | TGTGCCAGCAGCTGGGGACTGGGGGCCAAAAACATTCAGTACTTC | CASSWGLGAKNIQYF
TRBJ2-3 | TRBD2 | TRBV7-3 | NA | TGTGCCAGCAGCCCAACGAGACTAGCGGGATTAGATACGCAGTATTTT | CASSPTRLAGLDTQYF
TRBJ2-3 | NA | TRBV6-5 | NA | TGTGCCAGCAGTTACTCTATTCGCTCTAGCACAGATACGCAGTATTTT | CASSYSIRSSTDTQYF
TRBJ2-7 | TRBD1 | TRBV29-1 | NA | TGCAGCGTTCTCGGGACAGGGTCCTACGAGCAGTACTTC | CSVLGTGSYEQYF
TRBJ2-1 | NA | TRBV25-1 | NA | TGTGCCAGCAGTAAGCCGGGACACGGAGGGGGTGAGCAGTTCTTC | CASSKPGHGGGEQFF
TRBJ1-1 | TRBD1 | TRBV6-5 | NA | TGTGCCAGCAGGGGGACAGGGGGGAGCACTGAAGCTTTCTTT | CASRGTGGSTEAFF
TRBJ2-2 | TRBD1 | TRBV4-3 | NA | TGCGCCAGCAGCCAAGTATACAGGGGCGACACCGGGGAGCTGTTTTTT | CASSQVYRGDTGELFF
TRBJ2-2 | NA | TRBV9 | once | TGTGCCAGCAGCGCCGTAAGCACCGGGGAGCTGTTTTTT | CASSAVSTGELFF
TRBJ2-5 | TRBD1 | TRBV29-1 | NA | TGCAGCGTTGAAAACAGGGGCCGGGAGACCCAGTACTTC | CSVENRGRETQYF
TRBJ1-6 | NA | TRBV28 | NA | TGTGCCAGCCTTAACTTCCCCCCTAGACAGTTTTATAATTCACCCCTCCACTTT | CASLNFPPRQFYNSPLHF
TRBJ2-3 | TRBD2 | TRBV11-2 | NA | TGTGCCAGCAGCCAAAGGTCTAGCGGGACCCCGAATACGCAGTATTTT | CASSQRSSGTPNTQYF
TRBJ2-7 | NA | TRBV28 | NA | TGTGCCAGCAGTTTAGTTCAGCAATCCTACGAGCAGTACTTC | CASSLVQQSYEQYF
TRBJ2-7 | TRBD2 | TRBV7-4 | NA | TGTGCCAGCAGCCCAGTCGTGCGGGGGGCCTACGAGCAGTACTTC | CASSPVVRGAYEQYF
TRBJ2-7 | NA | TRBV28 | NA | TGTGCCAGCAGCGGACCGACCTACGAGCAGTACTTC | CASSGPTYEQYF
TRBJ1-2 | NA | TRBV19 | NA | TGTGCCAGTAGTATGGGTAGCTCTGGCTACACCTTC | CASSMGSSGYTF
TRBJ1-1 | NA | TRBV11-2 | few | TGTGCCAGCCACAACCCCCCTGGGGCTTTCTTT | CASHNPPGAFF
TRBJ1-1 | TRBD1 | TRBV19 | NA | TGTGCCAGTAGTTTACAGGGGTGGACTGAAGCTTTCTTT | CASSLQGWTEAFF
TRBJ2-1 | TRBD2 | TRBV7-2 | NA | TGTGCCAGCAGCTTATATGGGGGGACTAGCGGCTACAATGAGCAGTTCTTC | CASSLYGGTSGYNEQFF
TRBJ1-4 | NA | TRBV6-5 | NA | TGTGCCAGCAGTTACGGAGGGGGTTATAATGAAAAACTGTTTTTT | CASSYGGGYNEKLFF
TRBJ2-5 | NA | TRBV6-1 | NA | TGTGCCAGCAGTGAGACTAGTACAAATACAGAGACCCAGTACTTC | CASSETSTNTETQYF
TRBJ2-7 | NA | TRBV11-2 | NA | TGTGCCAGCAGCTTAGATTTGACCGTAGGGCAGATCTACGAGCAGTACTTC | CASSLDLTVGQIYEQYF
TRBJ1-2 | NA | TRBV5-5 | NA | TGTGCCAGCAGCTTCAACAGGGATCTTAAAGGGAACTATGGCTACACCTTC | CASSFNRDLKGNYGYTF
TRBJ1-1 | TRBD1 | TRBV7-2 | NA | TGTGCCAGCAGCGGACAGGGTAAGACTGAAGCTTTCTTT | CASSGQGKTEAFF
TRBJ2-1 | TRBD2 | TRBV19 | NA | TGTGCCAGTAGTTTGGGACTAGCTGTTGAGCAGTTCTTC | CASSLGLAVEQFF
TRBJ2-2 | TRBD2 | TRBV11-3 | once | TGTGCCAGCAGCTTAGTAGCGGGGGCAGCCGGGGAGCTGTTTTTT | CASSLVAGAAGELFF
TRBJ1-2 | NA | TRBV9 | NA | TGTGCCAGCAGCCCTAAAGAGCTATGGGGCTACACCTTC | CASSPKELWGYTF
TRBJ1-2 | NA | TRBV28 | NA | TGTGCCAGCAGTTTAGGCCAGGGGTACCTCTATGGCTACACCTTC | CASSLGQGYLYGYTF
TRBJ2-1 | TRBD2 | TRBV10-3 | NA | TGTGCCATCAGTGAGAGGGTAGCGGGGGACAATGAGCAGTTCTTC | CAISERVAGDNEQFF
TRBJ2-6 | NA | TRBV27 | once | TGTGCCAGCAGTTTTTTAGGAGTTTCGGGGGCCAACGTCCTGACTTTC | CASSFLGVSGANVLTF
TRBJ2-2 | NA | TRBV9 | NA | TGTGCCAGCAGCGTAGCCCTTACGAACACCGGGGAGCTGTTTTTT | CASSVALTNTGELFF
TRBJ2-7 | NA | TRBV12-5 | NA | TGTGCTAGTGGTTTGGGTGAAGGGGGGGTTCAGACTTACGAGCAGTACTTC | CASGLGEGGVQTYEQYF
TRBJ2-7 | TRBD2 | TRBV4-3 | NA | TGCGCCAGCAGCCAAGGGACTAGCGGTACCTACGAGCAGTACTTC | CASSQGTSGTYEQYF
TRBJ1-1 | NA | TRBV13 | NA | TGTGCCAGCAGCGCCCGACAGTCCCGACTGGCTGAAGCTTTCTTT | CASSARQSRLAEAFF
TRBJ2-2 | TRBD2 | TRBV5-1 | once | TGCGCCAGCAGCTTGGGGACTAGCGGCGGGGAGCTGTTTTTT | CASSLGTSGGELFF
TRBJ1-1 | NA | TRBV14 | few | TGTGCCAGCAGCGGGGACGCCATGAACACTGAAGCTTTCTTT | CASSGDAMNTEAFF
TRBJ1-3 | NA | TRBV28 | NA | TGTGCCAGCAGTTTTGGGTTAGGCTCTGGAAACACCATATATTTT | CASSFGLGSGNTIYF
TRBJ2-1 | NA | TRBV27 | NA | TGTGCCAGCAGTTTATCATCAGACAATGAGCAGTTCTTC | CASSLSSDNEQFF
TRBJ2-1 | TRBD2 | TRBV6-4 | NA | TGTGCCAGCAGTGAGCGGGGGGGCTCCTACAATGAGCAGTTCTTC | CASSERGGSYNEQFF
TRBJ2-3 | NA | TRBV12-5 | NA | TGTGCTAGTGGTTTAGACACAGGAACAGATACGCAGTATTTT | CASGLDTGTDTQYF
TRBJ2-7 | TRBD1 | TRBV14 | NA | TGTGCCAGCAGCCAAGCAGGGGGTTCATTTGGCGAGCAGTACTTC | CASSQAGGSFGEQYF
TRBJ2-5 | NA | TRBV7-6 | medium-sized | TGTGCCAGCAGCCCAGATTTCATCGGGACCCAGTACTTC | CASSPDFIGTQYF
TRBJ1-2 | NA | TRBV6-5 | NA | TGTGCCAGCAGCCACAACTATGGCTACACCTTC | CASSHNYGYTF
TRBJ1-5 | NA | TRBV19 | few | TGTGCCAGTAGTATAGCGGCTCAGCCCCAGCATTTT | CASSIAAQPQHF
TRBJ1-4 | NA | TRBV29-1 | NA | TGCAGCGCCAACCGGGACGGGGATGAAAAACTGTTTTTT | CSANRDGDEKLFF
TRBJ1-4 | NA | TRBV5-6 | NA | TGTGCCAGCAGCTGGGGTAGGGGAGATAGTCTGTTTTTT | CASSWGRGDSLFF